One and the same sample provided the 16 T cell receptor beta chains below, sequenced in a study of T cells in Graves' hyperthyroidism and ophthalmopathy. The investigators amplified TCR beta CDR3 regions from RNA transcripts. First-round RT-PCR of the TCR CDR3 relied on the HTBI primer set. TCRdb re-derived calls from the multiplex PCR reads in MiXCR, one entry per CDR3 protein. The sample includes fewer than 700,000 distinct CDR3 sequences, 15% to 20% of them seen just once. Sample: blood. The receptors were gathered from a woman aged 25 to 39 with Graves' hyperthyroidism.

The V call is TRBV6-9, the J call TRBJ1-2; the D is unclear. This CDR3 spans 16 amino acids. Per germline, CDR1 MNHGY and CDR2 SVAAGI. The V end was cut by 4 bases, the J end by 0 bases, with 15 bases between. CDR3 nucleotides: TGTGCCAGCAGTTCCTTCGACGGGAAGTCTAACTATGGCTACACCTTC. Translated, it gives CASSSFDGKSNYGYTF.

This clonotype occurred many times. The rearrangement uses TRBV6-5 and TRBJ2-3; D is unclear. V was cut by 0 bases and J by 2 bases, with 9 bases left in between. Germline values: CDR1 MNHEY, CDR2 SVGAGI. The CDR3 totals 15 residues. This CDR3 reads CASSYSRGTTDTQYF. The CDR3 DNA sequence: TGTGCCAGCAGTTACTCGAGAGGTACCACAGATACGCAGTATTTT.

V gene TRBV19 combines with J gene TRBJ2-1, with 9 bases fitting TRBD1. This CDR3 contains 13 residues. Germline-derived CDR1 and CDR2 are LNHDA and SQIVND (reference sequence). The junction had 5 bases not matched to a gene; V was cut back by 5 bases and J by 9 bases. CDR3 residues: CASSLRQGGEQFF. The CDR3 DNA is TGTGCCAGTAGTCTCCGACAGGGGGGTGAGCAGTTCTTC.

The chain combines TRBV5-1 with TRBJ2-3, with D possibly being TRBD1 (6 bases). From germline, CDR1 is SGHRS and CDR2 YFSETQ. This CDR3 contains 14 residues. V was clipped by 7 bases and J by 1 base, with 13 bases between them. The CDR3 loop is CASALRQGTDTQYF. The DNA for the CDR3 is TGCGCCAGCGCGTTAAGACAGGGCACAGATACGCAGTATTTT.

Note on this clonotype: A much larger clone sits a single nucleotide away, making a read error possible. The CDR3 bases are TGTGCCAACAGCCGTACTAGCGGGCCTCCCTACGAGCAGTACTTC. Encoded protein: CANSRTSGPPYEQYF. The chain recombines TRBV12-3 or TRBV12-4 with TRBJ2-7; 9 positions match TRBD2. The J segment lost 2 bases and the V segment lost 10 bases, leaving 12 bases of the junction unmatched. This CDR3 is built from 15 residues.

This clonotype was seen only a few times. The genes are TRBV29-1 and TRBJ1-1, with D perhaps matching TRBD1 (5 bases). V dropped 5 bases and J dropped 6 bases, with 19 bases sitting between them. The CDR3 totals 14 residues. The germline gives CDR1 SQVTM, CDR2 ANQGSEA. DNA for the CDR3: TGCAGCGTTTCGGGACGGCCCTCCTCCTCTGAAGCTTTCTTT. Amino acids: CSVSGRPSSSEAFF.

This clonotype was seen at least ten times. The chain has TRBV11-3 and TRBJ2-7, with D maybe TRBD1 (5 bases). Germline V CDR1 and CDR2: SGHNT, YENEEA. The CDR3 consists of 15 residues. The V and J ends lost 3 bases and 2 bases respectively, with 14 bases between them. The CDR3 here is CASSFGRTNTYEQYF. The CDR3 DNA follows: TGTGCCAGCAGCTTTGGGCGGACAAATACCTACGAGCAGTACTTC.

This clonotype was detected a few times. The genes are TRBV6-2 or TRBV6-3 and TRBJ2-3; 11 nucleotides align to TRBD2. CDR1 is MNHEY, CDR2 SVGEGT, per germline. V shed 8 bases and J 7 bases; nucleotides not matched to a gene: 8. The CDR3 has 14 amino acids. This CDR3 reads CASRGGLAAYTQYF. CDR3 DNA: TGTGCCAGCCGAGGGGGACTAGCGGCTTATACGCAGTATTTT.

This clonotype was found many times. The chain is built from TRBV27 and TRBJ1-5; D is unresolved. Trimming stripped 5 bases from V and 5 bases from J, with 10 bases between. The length of the CDR3 is 13 residues. Germline V gene sequence: CDR1 MNHEY, CDR2 SMNVEV (reference sequence). The CDR3 loop reads CASSAEGYQPQHF. Here the CDR3 DNA reads TGTGCCAGCAGTGCAGAAGGCTATCAGCCCCAGCATTTT.

This clonotype was counted a few times. J is TRBJ2-7 and V is TRBV10-1, with no clear D. The CDR3 length is 13 residues. V was trimmed by 2 bases and J by 5 bases, leaving 10 bases between them. Germline-derived CDR1 and CDR2 are WNHNN and SYGVQD (reference sequence). CDR3 residues: CASSEGLGNEQYF. DNA of the CDR3: TGCGCCAGCAGTGAGGGCCTGGGGAACGAGCAGTACTTC.

This clonotype was seen ten or more times. The rearrangement links TRBV18 to TRBJ2-5; D is undetermined. The V and J ends lost 3 bases and 5 bases respectively, with 13 bases between them. Per the germline V gene, CDR1 is KGHSH and CDR2 is LQKENI. The CDR3 is made up of 14 amino acids. In DNA, the CDR3 is TGTGCCAGCTCACCCTCTCCCGGGTCGGAGACCCAGTACTTC. Translated, it gives CASSPSPGSETQYF.

This clonotype has a handful of counts. CDR3 sequence: CASSGTSDYEQYF. In DNA form, the CDR3 reads TGCGCCAGCAGTGGAACTAGCGACTACGAGCAGTACTTC. This sequence joins TRBV10-2 and TRBJ2-7; 7 nucleotides line up with TRBD2. V was pared by 4 bases and J by 3 bases, with 3 bases of the junction left unmatched. The CDR3 has 13 residues. Per the germline V gene, CDR1 is WSHSY and CDR2 is SAAADI.

This clonotype came up many times. The rearrangement uses TRBV18 and TRBJ2-1, with D unclear. The CDR3 runs to 12 residues. Deletions cut 2 bases from V and 7 bases from J, with 6 bases between. The V gene's germline CDR1 is KGHSH and CDR2 LQKENI. In DNA, the CDR3 is TGTGCCAGCTCACCAGTGGAGAATGAGCAGTTCTTC. It translates to CASSPVENEQFF.

V is TRBV7-3 and J is TRBJ2-2; unclear D gene. Trimming shortened V by 3 bases and J by 1 base, and 6 bases separated the two germline ends. The CDR3 sequence is 14 residues long. Germline-derived CDR1 and CDR2 are SGHTA and FQGTGA. CDR3 loop: CASSFQMNTGELFF. Written as DNA, the CDR3 is TGTGCCAGCAGCTTTCAGATGAACACCGGGGAGCTGTTTTTT.

This clonotype was seen a few times. This chain links TRBV20-1 with TRBJ1-2; D not certain. V dropped 0 bases and J dropped 3 bases, with 8 bases sitting between them. This CDR3 region has 13 residues. CDR1 is DFQATT, CDR2 SNEGSKA, per germline (reference sequence). This chain's CDR3 is CSARDPGYYGYTF. For the CDR3, the DNA is TGCAGTGCTAGAGATCCCGGCTACTATGGCTACACCTTC.

V usage is TRBV18 and J usage is TRBJ2-3, with a possible D match to TRBD1 (7 bases). Trimming took off 1 base at V and 0 bases at J, with 20 bases between the two ends. CDR1 KGHSH and CDR2 LQKENI come from the germline V gene. CDR3 length: 19 residues. The CDR3, as DNA: TGTGCCAGCTCACCACGCAGGGGGGCTCCACGAACTAGCACAGATACGCAGTATTTT. It yields the protein CASSPRRGAPRTSTDTQYF.